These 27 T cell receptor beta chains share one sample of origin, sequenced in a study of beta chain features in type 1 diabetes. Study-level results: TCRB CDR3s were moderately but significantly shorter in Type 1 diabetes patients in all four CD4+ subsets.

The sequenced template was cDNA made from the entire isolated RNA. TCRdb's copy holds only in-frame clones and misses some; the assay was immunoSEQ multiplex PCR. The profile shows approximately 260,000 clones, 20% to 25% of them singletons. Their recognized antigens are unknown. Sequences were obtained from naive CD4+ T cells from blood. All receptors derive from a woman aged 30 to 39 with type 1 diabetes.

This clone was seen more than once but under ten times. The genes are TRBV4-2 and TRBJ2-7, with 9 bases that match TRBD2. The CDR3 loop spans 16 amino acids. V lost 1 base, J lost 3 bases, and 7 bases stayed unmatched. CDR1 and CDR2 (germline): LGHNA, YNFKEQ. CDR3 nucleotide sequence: TGTGCCAGCAGCCAAGGCGGCGGGAGGGCCCTCTACGAGCAGTACTTC. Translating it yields CASSQGGGRALYEQYF.

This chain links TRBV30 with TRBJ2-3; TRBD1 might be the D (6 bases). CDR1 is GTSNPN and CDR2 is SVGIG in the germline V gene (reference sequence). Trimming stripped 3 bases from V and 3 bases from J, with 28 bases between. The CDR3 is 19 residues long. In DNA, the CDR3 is TGTGCCTGGAGAGGGGGTCCTAAGACGGGATGGAGTCGGACAGATACGCAGTATTTT. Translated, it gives CAWRGGPKTGWSRTDTQYF.

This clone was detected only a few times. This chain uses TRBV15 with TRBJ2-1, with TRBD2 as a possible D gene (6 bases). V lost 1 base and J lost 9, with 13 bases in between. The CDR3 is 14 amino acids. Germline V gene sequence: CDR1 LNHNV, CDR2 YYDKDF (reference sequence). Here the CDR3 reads CATSRGLEGPEQFF. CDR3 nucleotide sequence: TGTGCCACCAGCAGAGGCCTGGAGGGGCCTGAGCAGTTCTTC.

CDR3 loop: CASKGQYNEQFF. CDR3 nucleotide sequence: TGTGCCAGCAAAGGACAGTACAATGAGCAGTTCTTC. The chain uses TRBV27 and TRBJ2-1, with D perhaps matching TRBD1 (6 bases). This CDR3 spans 12 amino acids. Trimming shortened V by 7 bases and J by 4 bases, and 8 bases separated the two germline ends. Per germline, CDR1 MNHEY and CDR2 SMNVEV (reference sequence).

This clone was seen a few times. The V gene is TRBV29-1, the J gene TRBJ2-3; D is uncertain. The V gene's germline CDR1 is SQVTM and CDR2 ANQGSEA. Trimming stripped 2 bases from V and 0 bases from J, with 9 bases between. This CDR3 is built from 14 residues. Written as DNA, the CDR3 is TGCAGCGTTGAACGGATGACTAGCACAGATACGCAGTATTTT. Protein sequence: CSVERMTSTDTQYF.

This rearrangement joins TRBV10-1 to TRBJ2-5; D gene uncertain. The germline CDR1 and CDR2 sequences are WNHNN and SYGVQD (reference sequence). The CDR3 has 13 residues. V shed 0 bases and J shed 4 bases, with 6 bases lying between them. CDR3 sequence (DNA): TGCGCCAGCAGTGAGTCTGAGATAGAGACCCAGTACTTC. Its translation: CASSESEIETQYF.

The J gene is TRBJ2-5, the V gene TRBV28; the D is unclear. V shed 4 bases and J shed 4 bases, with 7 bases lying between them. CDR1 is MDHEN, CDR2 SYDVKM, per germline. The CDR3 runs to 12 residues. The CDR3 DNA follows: TGTGCCAGCAGTTCTATCTCAGAGACCCAGTACTTC. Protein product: CASSSISETQYF. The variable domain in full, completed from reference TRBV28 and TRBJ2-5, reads DVKVTQSSRYLVKRTGEKVFLECVQDMDHENMFWYRQDPGLGLRLIYFSYDVKMKEKGDIPEGYSVSREKKERFSLILESASTNQTSMYLCASSSISETQYFGPGTRLLVL.

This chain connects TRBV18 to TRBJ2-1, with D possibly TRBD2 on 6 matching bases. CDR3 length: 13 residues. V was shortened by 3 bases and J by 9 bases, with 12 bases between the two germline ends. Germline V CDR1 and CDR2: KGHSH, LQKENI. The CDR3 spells CASSPGLGGEQFF. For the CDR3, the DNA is TGTGCCAGCTCACCGGGGCTGGGAGGTGAGCAGTTCTTC.

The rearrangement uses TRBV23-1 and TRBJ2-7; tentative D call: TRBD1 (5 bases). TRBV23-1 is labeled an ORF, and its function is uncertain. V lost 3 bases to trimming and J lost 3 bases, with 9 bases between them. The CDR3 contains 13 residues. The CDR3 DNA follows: TGCGCCAGCAGTCAGGGCAGGGACTACGAGCAGTACTTC. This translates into CASSQGRDYEQYF.

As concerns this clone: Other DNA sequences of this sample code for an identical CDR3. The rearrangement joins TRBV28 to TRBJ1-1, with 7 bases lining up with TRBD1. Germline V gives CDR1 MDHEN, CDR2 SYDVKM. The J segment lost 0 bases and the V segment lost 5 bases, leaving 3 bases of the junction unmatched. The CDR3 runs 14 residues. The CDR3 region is CASSPGGLNTEAFF. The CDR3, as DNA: TGTGCCAGCAGTCCAGGGGGGCTGAACACTGAAGCTTTCTTT.

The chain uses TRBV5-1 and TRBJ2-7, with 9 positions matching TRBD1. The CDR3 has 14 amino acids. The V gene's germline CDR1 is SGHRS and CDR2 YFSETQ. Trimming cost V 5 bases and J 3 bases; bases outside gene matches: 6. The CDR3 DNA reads TGCGCCAGCAGACCTGGGACAGGGAGCTACGAGCAGTACTTC. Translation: CASRPGTGSYEQYF. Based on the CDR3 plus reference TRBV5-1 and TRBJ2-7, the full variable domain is KAGVTQTPRYLIKTRGQQVTLSCSPISGHRSVSWYQQTPGQGLQFLFEYFSETQRNKGNFPGRFSGRQFSNSRSEMNVSTLELGDSALYLCASRPGTGSYEQYFGPGTRLTVT.

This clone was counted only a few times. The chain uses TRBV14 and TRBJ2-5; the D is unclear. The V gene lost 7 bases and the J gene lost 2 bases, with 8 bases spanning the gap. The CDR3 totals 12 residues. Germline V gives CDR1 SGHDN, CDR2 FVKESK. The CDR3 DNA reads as TGTGCCAGCACCTCGAGGCAAGAGACCCAGTACTTC. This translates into CASTSRQETQYF.

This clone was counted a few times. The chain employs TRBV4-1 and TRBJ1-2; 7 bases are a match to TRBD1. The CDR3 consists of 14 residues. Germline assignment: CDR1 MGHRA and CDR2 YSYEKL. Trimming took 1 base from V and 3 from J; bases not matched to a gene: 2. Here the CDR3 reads CASSQGQGYYGYTF. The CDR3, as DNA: TGCGCCAGCAGCCAAGGACAGGGTTACTATGGCTACACCTTC.

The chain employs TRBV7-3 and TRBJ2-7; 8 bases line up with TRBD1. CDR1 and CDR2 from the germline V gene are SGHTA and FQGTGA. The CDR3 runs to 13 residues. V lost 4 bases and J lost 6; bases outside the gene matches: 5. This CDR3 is CASSSTGEAEQYF. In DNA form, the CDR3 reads TGTGCCAGCAGCTCGACAGGGGAGGCCGAGCAGTACTTC.

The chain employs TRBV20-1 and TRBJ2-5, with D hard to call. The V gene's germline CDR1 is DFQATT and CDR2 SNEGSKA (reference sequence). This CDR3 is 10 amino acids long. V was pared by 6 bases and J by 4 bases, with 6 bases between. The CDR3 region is CSAGLETQYF. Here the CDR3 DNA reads TGCAGTGCCGGTCTAGAGACCCAGTACTTC.

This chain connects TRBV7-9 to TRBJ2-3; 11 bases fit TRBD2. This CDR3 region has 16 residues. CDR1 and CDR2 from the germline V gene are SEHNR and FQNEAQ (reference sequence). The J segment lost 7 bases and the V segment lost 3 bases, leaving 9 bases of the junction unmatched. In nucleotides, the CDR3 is TGTGCCAGCAGCTTCCCATTAGCGGGAGGGGCGTATACGCAGTATTTT. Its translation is CASSFPLAGGAYTQYF.

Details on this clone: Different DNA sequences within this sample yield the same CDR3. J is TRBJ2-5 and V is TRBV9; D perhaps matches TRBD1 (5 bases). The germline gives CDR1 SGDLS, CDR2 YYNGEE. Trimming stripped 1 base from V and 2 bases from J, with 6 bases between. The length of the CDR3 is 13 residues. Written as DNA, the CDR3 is TGTGCCAGCAGCGTAACAGGTCAAGAGACCCAGTACTTC. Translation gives CASSVTGQETQYF.

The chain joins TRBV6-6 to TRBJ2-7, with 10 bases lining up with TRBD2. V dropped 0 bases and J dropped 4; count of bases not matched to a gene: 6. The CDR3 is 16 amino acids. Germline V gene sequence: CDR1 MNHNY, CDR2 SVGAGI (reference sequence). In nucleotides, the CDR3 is TGTGCCAGCAGTTACTCCAATCTAGCGGGAGAGTACGAGCAGTACTTC. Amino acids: CASSYSNLAGEYEQYF.

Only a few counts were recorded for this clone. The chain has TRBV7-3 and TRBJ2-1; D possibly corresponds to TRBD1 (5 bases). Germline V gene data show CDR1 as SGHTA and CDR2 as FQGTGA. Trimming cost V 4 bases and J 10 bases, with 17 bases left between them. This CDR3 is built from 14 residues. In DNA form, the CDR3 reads TGTGCCAGCAGCTCGTCAGCAGGGTTAGGGGAGCAGTTCTTC. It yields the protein CASSSSAGLGEQFF.

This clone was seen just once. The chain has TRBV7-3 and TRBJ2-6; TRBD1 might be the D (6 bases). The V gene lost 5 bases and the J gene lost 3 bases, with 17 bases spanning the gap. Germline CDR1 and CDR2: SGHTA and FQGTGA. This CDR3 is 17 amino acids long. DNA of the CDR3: TGTGCCAGCAGCATGGACAGACACACAGGTGGGGCCAACGTCCTGACTTTC. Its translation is CASSMDRHTGGANVLTF.

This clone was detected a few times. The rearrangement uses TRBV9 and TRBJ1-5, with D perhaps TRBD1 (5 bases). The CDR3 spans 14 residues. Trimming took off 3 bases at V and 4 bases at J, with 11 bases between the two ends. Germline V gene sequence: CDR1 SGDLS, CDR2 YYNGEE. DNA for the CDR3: TGTGCCAGCAGCGCAGGGTTGGTAAATCAGCCCCAGCATTTT. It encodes CASSAGLVNQPQHF. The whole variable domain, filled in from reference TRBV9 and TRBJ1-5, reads DSGVTQTPKHLITATGQRVTLRCSPRSGDLSVYWYQQSLDQGLQFLIQYYNGEERAKGNILERFSAQQFPDLHSELNLSSLELGDSALYFCASSAGLVNQPQHFGDGTRLSIL.

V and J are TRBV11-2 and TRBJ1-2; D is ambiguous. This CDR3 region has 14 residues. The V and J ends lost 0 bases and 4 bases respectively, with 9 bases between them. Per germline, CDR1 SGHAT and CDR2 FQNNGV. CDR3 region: CASSLEDVAYGYTF. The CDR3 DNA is TGTGCCAGCAGCTTAGAAGACGTAGCCTATGGCTACACCTTC.

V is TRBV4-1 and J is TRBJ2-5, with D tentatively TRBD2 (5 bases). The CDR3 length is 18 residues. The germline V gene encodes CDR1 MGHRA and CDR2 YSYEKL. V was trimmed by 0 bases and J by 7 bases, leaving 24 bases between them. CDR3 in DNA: TGCGCCAGCAGCCAAGACAACCCTCACACGGGGAGAGGTGGGACCCAGTACTTC. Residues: CASSQDNPHTGRGGTQYF.

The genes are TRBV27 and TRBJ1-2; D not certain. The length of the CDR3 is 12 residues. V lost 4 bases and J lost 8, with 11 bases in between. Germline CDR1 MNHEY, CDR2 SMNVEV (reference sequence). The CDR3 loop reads CASSSGGGGYTF. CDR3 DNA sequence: TGTGCCAGCAGTTCGGGTGGCGGAGGCTACACCTTC.

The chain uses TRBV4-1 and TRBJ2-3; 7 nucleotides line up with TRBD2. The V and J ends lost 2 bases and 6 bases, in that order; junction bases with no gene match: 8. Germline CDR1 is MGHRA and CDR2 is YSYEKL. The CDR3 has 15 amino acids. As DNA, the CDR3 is TGCGCCAGCAGCCAACCCTCGGGGGGTAAGGATACGCAGTATTTT. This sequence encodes CASSQPSGGKDTQYF.

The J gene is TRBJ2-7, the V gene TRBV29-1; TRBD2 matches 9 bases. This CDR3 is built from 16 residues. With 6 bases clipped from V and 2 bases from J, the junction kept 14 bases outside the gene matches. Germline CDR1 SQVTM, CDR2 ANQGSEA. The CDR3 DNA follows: TGCAGCGTCGAACCCTTATTAGCGGGAGTGACCTACGAGCAGTACTTC. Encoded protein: CSVEPLLAGVTYEQYF.

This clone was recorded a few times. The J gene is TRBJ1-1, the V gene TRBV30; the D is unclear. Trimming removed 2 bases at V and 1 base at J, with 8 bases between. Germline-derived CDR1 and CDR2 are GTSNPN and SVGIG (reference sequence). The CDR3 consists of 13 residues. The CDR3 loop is CAWSLIENTEAFF. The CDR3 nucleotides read TGTGCCTGGAGTCTTATAGAGAACACTGAAGCTTTCTTT.